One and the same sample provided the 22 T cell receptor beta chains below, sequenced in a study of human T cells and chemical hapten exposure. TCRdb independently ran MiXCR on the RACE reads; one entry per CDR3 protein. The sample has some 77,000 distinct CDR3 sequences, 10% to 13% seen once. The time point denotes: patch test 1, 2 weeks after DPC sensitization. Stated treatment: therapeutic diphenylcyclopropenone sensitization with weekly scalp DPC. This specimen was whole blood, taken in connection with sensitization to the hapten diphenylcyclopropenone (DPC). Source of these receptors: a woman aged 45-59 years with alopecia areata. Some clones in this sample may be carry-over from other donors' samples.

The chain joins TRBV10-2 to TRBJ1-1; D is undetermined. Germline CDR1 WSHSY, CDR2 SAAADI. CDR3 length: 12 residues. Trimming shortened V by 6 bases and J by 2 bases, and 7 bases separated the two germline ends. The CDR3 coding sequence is TGCGCCAGCAGCCTGGGCAACACTGAAGCTTTCTTT. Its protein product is CASSLGNTEAFF.

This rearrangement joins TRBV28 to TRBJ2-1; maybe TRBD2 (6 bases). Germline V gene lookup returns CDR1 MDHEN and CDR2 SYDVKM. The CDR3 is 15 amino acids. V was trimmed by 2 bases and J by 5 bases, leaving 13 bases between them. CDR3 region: CASSLRAGTNNEQFF. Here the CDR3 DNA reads TGTGCCAGCAGTTTACGAGCGGGTACTAACAATGAGCAGTTCTTC. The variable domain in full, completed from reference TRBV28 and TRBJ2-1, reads DVKVTQSSRYLVKRTGEKVFLECVQDMDHENMFWYRQDPGLGLRLIYFSYDVKMKEKGDIPEGYSVSREKKERFSLILESASTNQTSMYLCASSLRAGTNNEQFFGPGTRLTVL.

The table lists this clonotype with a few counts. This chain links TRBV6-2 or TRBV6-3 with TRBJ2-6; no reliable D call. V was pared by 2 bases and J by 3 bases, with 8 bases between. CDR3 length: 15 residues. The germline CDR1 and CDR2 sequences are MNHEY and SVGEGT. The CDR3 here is CASSYRVYGANVLTF. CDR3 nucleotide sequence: TGTGCCAGCAGTTACAGGGTGTATGGGGCCAACGTCCTGACTTTC.

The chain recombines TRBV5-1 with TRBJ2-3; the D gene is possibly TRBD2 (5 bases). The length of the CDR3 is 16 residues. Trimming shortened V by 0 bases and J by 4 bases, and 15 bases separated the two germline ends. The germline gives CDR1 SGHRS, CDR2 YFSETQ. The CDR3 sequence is CASSLEAGLSPDTQYF. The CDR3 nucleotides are TGCGCCAGCAGCTTGGAGGCGGGCCTGTCGCCAGATACGCAGTATTTT.

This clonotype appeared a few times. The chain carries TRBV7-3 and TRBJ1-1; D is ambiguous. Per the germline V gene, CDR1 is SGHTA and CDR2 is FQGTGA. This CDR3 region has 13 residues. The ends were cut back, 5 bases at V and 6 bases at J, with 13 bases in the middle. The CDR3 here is CASSRDLGPEAFF. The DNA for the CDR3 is TGTGCCAGCAGCCGAGACCTGGGTCCTGAAGCTTTCTTT.

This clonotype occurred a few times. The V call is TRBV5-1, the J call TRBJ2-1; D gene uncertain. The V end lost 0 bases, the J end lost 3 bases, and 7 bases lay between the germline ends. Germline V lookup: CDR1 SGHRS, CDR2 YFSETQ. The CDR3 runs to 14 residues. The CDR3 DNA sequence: TGCGCCAGCAGCTTGGGGCTTTTCTACAATGAGCAGTTCTTC. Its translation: CASSLGLFYNEQFF. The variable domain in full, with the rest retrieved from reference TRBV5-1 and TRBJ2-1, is KAGVTQTPRYLIKTRGQQVTLSCSPISGHRSVSWYQQTPGQGLQFLFEYFSETQRNKGNFPGRFSGRQFSNSRSEMNVSTLELGDSALYLCASSLGLFYNEQFFGPGTRLTVL.

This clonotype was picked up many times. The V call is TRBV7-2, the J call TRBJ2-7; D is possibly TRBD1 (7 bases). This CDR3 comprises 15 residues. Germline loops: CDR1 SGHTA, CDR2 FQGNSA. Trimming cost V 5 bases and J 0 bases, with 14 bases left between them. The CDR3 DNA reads TGTGCCAGCAGCCCCCGCGGGGACAGCTCCTACGAGCAGTACTTC. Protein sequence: CASSPRGDSSYEQYF.

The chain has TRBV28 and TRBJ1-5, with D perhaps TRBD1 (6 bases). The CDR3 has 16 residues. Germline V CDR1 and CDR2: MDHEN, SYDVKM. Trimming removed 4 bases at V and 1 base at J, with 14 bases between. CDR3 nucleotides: TGTGCCAGCAGTTCCTACTATGACAGGAGCAATCAGCCCCAGCATTTT. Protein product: CASSSYYDRSNQPQHF.

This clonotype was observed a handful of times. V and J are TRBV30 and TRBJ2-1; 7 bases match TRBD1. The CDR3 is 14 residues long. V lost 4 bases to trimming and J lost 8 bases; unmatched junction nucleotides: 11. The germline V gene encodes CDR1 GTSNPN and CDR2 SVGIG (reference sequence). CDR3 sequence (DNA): TGTGCCTGGAACCCCCAACGGGGACAGCATGAGCAGTTCTTC. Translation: CAWNPQRGQHEQFF.

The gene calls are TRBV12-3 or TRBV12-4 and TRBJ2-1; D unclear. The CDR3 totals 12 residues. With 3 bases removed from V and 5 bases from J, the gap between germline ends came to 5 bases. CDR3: CASSFYHNEQFF. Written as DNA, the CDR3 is TGTGCCAGCAGTTTCTATCACAATGAGCAGTTCTTC.

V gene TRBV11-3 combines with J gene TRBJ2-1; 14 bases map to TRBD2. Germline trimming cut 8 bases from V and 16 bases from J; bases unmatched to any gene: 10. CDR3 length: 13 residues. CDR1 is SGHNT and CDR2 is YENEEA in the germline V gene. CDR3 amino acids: CASLRLAGGPTFF. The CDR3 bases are TGTGCCAGCCTACGACTAGCGGGAGGGCCGACATTCTTC.

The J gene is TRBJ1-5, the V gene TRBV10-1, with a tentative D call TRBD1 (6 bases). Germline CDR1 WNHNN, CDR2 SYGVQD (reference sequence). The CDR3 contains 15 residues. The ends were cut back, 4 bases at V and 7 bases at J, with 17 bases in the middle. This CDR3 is CASSGVTGARQPQHF. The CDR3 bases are TGCGCCAGCAGTGGGGTGACAGGAGCACGGCAGCCCCAGCATTTT.

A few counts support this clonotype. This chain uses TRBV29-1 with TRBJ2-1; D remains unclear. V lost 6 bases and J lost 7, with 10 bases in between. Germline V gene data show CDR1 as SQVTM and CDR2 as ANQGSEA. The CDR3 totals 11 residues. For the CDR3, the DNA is TGCAGCGTGCAAACCCAAAATGAGCAGTTCTTC. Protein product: CSVQTQNEQFF.

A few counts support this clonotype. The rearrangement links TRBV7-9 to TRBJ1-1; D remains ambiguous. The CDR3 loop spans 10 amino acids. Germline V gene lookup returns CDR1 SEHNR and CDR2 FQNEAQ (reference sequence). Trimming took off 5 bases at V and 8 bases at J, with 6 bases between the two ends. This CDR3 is CASSVEEAFF. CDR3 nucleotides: TGTGCCAGCAGCGTGGAGGAAGCTTTCTTT. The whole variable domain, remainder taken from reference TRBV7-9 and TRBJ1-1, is DTGVSQNPRHKITKRGQNVTFRCDPISEHNRLYWYRQTLGQGPEFLTYFQNEAQLEKSRLLSDRFSAERPKGSFSTLEIQRTEQGDSAMYLCASSVEEAFFGQGTRLTVV.

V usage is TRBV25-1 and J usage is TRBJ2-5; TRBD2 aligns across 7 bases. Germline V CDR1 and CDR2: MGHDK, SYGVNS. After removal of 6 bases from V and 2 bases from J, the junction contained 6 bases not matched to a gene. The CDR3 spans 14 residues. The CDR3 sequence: CASSPSGVQETQYF. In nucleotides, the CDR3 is TGTGCCAGCAGCCCCAGCGGGGTACAAGAGACCCAGTACTTC.

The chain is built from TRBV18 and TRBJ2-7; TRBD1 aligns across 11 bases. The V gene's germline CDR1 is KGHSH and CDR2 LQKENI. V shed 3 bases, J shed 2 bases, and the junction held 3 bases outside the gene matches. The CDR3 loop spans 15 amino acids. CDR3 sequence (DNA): TGTGCCAGCTCACCCGGGACAGGGGGGACCTACGAGCAGTACTTC. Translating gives CASSPGTGGTYEQYF.

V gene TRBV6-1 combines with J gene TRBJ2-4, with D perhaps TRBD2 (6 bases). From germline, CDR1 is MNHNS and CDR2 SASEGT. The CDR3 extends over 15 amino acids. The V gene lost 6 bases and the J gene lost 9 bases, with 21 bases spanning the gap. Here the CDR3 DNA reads TGTGCCAGCAGCACCGGGACTCCGGTCCCGACCATTCAGTACTTC. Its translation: CASSTGTPVPTIQYF.

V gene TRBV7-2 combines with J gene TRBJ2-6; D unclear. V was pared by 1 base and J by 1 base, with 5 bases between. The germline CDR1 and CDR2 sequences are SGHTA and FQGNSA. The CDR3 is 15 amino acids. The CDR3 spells CASSLGLSGANVLTF. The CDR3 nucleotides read TGTGCCAGCAGCTTAGGGCTGTCTGGGGCCAACGTCCTGACTTTC. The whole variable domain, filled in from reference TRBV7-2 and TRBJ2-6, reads GAGVSQSPSNKVTEKGKDVELRCDPISGHTALYWYRQSLGQGLEFLIYFQGNSAPDKSGLPSDRFSAERTGGSVSTLTIQRTQQEDSAVYLCASSLGLSGANVLTFGAGSRLTVL.

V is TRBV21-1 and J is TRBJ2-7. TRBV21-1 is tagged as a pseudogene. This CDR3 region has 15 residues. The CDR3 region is CASSNYWRSTYEQYF. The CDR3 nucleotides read TGTGCCAGCAGCAATTATTGGCGGTCAACCTACGAGCAGTACTTC.

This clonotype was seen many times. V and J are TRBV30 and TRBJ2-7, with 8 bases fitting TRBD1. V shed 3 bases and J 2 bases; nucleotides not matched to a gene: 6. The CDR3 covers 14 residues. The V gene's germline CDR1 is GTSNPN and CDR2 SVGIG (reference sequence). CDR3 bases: TGTGCCTGGAGAAGGGGCAGGGGGCCCTACGAGCAGTACTTC. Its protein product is CAWRRGRGPYEQYF.

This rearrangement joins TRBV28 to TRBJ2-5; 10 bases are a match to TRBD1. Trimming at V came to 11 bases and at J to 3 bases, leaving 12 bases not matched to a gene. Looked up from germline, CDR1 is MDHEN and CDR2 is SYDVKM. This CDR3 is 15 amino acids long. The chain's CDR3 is CASSGGGTGEETQYF. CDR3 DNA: TGTGCCTCCTCAGGGGGCGGGACAGGGGAAGAGACCCAGTACTTC.

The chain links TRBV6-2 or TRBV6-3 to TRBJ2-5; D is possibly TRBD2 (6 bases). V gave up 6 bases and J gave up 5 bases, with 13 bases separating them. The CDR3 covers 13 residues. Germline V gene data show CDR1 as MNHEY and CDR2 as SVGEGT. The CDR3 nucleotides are TGTGCCAGCAGGGTTGATGGAGGGGAGACCCAGTACTTC. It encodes CASRVDGGETQYF.